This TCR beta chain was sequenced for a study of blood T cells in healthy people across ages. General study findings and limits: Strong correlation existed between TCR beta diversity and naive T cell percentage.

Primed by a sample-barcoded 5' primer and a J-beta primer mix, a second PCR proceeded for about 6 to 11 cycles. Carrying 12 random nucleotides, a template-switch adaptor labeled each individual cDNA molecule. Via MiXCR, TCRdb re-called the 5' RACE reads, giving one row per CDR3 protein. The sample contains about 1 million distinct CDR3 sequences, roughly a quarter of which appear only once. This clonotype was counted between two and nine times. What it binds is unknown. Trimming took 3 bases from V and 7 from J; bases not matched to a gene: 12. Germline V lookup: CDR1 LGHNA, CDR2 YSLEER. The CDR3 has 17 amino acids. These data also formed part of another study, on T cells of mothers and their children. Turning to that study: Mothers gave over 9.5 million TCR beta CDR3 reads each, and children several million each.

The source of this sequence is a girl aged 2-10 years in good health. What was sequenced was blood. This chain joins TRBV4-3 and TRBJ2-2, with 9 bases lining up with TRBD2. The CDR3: CASSHLMRGGSNGELFF. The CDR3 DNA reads TGCGCCAGCAGCCATTTAATGCGGGGGGGCAGTAACGGGGAGCTGTTTTTT.